This T cell receptor beta chain was sequenced in a study of cytomegalovirus exposure and HLA in healthy donors. Both 60 Vbeta primers and 13 Jbeta primers went into the PCR. The protocol was immunoSEQ multiplex PCR, while the TCRdb copy is restricted to in-frame clones and leaves out a portion. The sample holds approximately 110,000 clones, 76% seen once. Each donor's status was that of a healthy bone marrow donor. Germline CDR1 reads SGHTA; CDR2 reads FQGNSA. V was clipped by 0 bases and J by 8 bases, with 14 bases between them. The CDR3 is 16 residues long. In this sample, this clone turned up a few times.

This receptor was obtained from a middle-aged man in good health and CMV-seropositive. This chain uses TRBV7-2 with TRBJ1-6, with D possibly being TRBD1 (6 bases). Sequences were obtained from PBMCs. CDR3 DNA: TGTGCCAGCAGCTTAGCGGGGACAAGCCTCTATTCACCCCTCCACTTT. Translated, it gives CASSLAGTSLYSPLHF.